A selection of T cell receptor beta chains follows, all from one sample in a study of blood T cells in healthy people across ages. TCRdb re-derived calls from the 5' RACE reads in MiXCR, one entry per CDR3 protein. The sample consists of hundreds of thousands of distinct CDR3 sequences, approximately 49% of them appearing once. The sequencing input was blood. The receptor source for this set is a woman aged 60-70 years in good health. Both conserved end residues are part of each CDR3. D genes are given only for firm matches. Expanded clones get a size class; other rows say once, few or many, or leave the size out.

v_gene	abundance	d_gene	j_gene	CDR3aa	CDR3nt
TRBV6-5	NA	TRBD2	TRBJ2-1	CASSPDRGEGEQFF	TGTGCCAGCAGTCCCGACCGGGGGGAGGGTGAGCAGTTCTTC
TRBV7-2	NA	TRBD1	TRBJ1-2	CASSFIQGASGYTF	TGTGCCAGCAGCTTTATACAGGGGGCGAGTGGCTACACCTTC
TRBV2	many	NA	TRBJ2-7	CASSDRGRTYEQYF	TGTGCCAGCAGTGATAGAGGACGAACCTACGAGCAGTACTTC
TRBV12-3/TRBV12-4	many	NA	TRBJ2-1	CASSLNEQFF	TGTGCCAGCAGCCTTAATGAGCAGTTCTTC
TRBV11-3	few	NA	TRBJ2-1	CASSLDWRAANEQFF	TGTGCCAGCAGCTTAGATTGGAGGGCCGCGAATGAGCAGTTCTTC
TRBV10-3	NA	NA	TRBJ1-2	CAISDTGGYGYTF	TGTGCCATCAGTGATACGGGCGGCTATGGCTACACCTTC
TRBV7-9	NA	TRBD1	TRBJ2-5	CASSLRQGGIETQYF	TGTGCCAGCAGCCTACGACAGGGGGGGATCGAGACCCAGTACTTC
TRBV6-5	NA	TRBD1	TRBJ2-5	CASSRGTGGYNEQYF	TGTGCCAGCAGTCGGGGGACAGGGGGATACAATGAGCAGTACTTC
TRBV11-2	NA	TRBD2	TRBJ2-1	CTSRPTGGHNEQFF	TGTACCAGCAGGCCCACGGGAGGCCACAATGAGCAGTTCTTC
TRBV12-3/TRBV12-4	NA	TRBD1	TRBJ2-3	CASSPDRVITDTQYF	TGTGCCAGCAGTCCAGACAGGGTAATCACAGATACGCAGTATTTT
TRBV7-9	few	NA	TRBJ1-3	CASSLTQSISGNTIYF	TGTGCCAGCAGCTTAACCCAGTCGATCTCTGGAAACACCATATATTTT
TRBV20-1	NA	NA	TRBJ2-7	CSARGWQRSYEQYF	TGCAGTGCTAGAGGCTGGCAGAGATCCTACGAGCAGTACTTC
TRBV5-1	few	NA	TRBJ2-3	CASSSTGYADTQYF	TGCGCCAGCAGCTCAACAGGGTACGCAGATACGCAGTATTTT
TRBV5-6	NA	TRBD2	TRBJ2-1	CASSWARRLGGNEQFF	TGTGCCAGCAGCTGGGCGCGGCGACTGGGGGGGAATGAGCAGTTCTTC
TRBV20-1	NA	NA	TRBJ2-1	CSVRRYQETQFF	TGCAGTGTCCGTCGGTACCAAGAGACCCAGTTCTTC
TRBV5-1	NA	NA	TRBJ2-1	CASSLMANEQFF	TGCGCCAGCAGCTTGATGGCCAATGAGCAGTTCTTC
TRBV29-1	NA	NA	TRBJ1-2	CSVRWSSGYTF	TGCAGCGTTAGGTGGAGTAGTGGCTACACCTTC
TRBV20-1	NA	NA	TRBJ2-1	CSARRSGQLYNEQFF	TGCAGTGCTAGACGTAGCGGCCAGCTATACAATGAGCAGTTCTTC
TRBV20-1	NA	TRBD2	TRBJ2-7	CSAPSGRAVYEQYF	TGCAGTGCTCCTAGCGGGAGGGCAGTCTACGAGCAGTACTTC
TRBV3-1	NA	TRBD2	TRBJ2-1	CASSQVGLGAGEQFF	TGTGCCAGCAGCCAAGTAGGACTAGGGGCAGGGGAGCAGTTCTTC
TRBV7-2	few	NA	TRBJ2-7	CASSFRGGYEQYF	TGTGCCAGCAGCTTCCGCGGCGGTTACGAGCAGTACTTC
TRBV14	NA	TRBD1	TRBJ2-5	CASSHWTGRETQYF	TGTGCCAGCAGCCACTGGACAGGGAGAGAGACCCAGTACTTC
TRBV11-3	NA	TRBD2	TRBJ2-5	CASSSRGRPETQYF	TGTGCCAGCAGCTCACGCGGGAGGCCAGAGACCCAGTACTTC
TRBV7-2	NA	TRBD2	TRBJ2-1	CASSPRPSGSTFSAYNEQFF	TGTGCCAGCAGCCCTCGCCCTAGCGGGAGCACTTTCAGCGCCTACAATGAGCAGTTCTTC
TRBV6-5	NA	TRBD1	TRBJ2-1	CASSYVRQGGNEQFF	TGTGCCAGCAGTTACGTTAGACAGGGGGGCAATGAGCAGTTCTTC
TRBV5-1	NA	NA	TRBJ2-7	CASSVGTRNEQYF	TGCGCCAGCAGCGTGGGGACACGCAATGAGCAGTACTTC
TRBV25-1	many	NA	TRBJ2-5	CASSEARGNRYQETQYF	TGTGCCAGCAGTGAGGCCAGGGGTAATCGGTATCAGGAGACCCAGTACTTC
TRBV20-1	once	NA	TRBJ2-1	CSASRDPQGNEQFF	TGCAGTGCTAGTCGAGACCCCCAGGGCAATGAGCAGTTCTTC
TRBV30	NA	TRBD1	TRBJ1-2	CAWTRDRGDYGYTF	TGTGCCTGGACGAGGGACAGGGGGGACTATGGCTACACCTTC
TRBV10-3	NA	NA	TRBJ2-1	CAISENPSGQIYNEQFF	TGTGCCATCAGTGAGAACCCATCCGGACAGATCTACAATGAGCAGTTCTTC